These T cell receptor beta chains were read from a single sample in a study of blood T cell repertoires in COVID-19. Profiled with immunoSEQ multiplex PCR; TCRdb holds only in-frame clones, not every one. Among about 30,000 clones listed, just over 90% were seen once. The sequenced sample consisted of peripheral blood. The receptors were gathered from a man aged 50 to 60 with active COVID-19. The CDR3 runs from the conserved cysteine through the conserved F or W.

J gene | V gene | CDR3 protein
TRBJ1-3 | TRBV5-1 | CASSFSSGAGNTIYF
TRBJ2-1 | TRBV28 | CASSAYLARTKEQFF
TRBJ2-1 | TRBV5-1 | CASSLGTHYNEQFF
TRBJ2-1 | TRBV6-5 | CASTKTGSSYNEQFF
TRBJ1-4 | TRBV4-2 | CASSQEDYNEKLFF
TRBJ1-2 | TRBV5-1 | CASSYEQGSYGYTF
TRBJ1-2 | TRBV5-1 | CASSGAGTDYGYTF
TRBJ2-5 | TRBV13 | CASSFRQEQETQYF
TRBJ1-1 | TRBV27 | CASSSRVNTEAFF
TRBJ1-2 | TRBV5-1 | CASSYGPLANYGYTF
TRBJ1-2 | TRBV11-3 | CASLRLPGQGTLAYGYTF
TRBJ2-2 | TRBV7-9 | CASSPDYYTGELFF